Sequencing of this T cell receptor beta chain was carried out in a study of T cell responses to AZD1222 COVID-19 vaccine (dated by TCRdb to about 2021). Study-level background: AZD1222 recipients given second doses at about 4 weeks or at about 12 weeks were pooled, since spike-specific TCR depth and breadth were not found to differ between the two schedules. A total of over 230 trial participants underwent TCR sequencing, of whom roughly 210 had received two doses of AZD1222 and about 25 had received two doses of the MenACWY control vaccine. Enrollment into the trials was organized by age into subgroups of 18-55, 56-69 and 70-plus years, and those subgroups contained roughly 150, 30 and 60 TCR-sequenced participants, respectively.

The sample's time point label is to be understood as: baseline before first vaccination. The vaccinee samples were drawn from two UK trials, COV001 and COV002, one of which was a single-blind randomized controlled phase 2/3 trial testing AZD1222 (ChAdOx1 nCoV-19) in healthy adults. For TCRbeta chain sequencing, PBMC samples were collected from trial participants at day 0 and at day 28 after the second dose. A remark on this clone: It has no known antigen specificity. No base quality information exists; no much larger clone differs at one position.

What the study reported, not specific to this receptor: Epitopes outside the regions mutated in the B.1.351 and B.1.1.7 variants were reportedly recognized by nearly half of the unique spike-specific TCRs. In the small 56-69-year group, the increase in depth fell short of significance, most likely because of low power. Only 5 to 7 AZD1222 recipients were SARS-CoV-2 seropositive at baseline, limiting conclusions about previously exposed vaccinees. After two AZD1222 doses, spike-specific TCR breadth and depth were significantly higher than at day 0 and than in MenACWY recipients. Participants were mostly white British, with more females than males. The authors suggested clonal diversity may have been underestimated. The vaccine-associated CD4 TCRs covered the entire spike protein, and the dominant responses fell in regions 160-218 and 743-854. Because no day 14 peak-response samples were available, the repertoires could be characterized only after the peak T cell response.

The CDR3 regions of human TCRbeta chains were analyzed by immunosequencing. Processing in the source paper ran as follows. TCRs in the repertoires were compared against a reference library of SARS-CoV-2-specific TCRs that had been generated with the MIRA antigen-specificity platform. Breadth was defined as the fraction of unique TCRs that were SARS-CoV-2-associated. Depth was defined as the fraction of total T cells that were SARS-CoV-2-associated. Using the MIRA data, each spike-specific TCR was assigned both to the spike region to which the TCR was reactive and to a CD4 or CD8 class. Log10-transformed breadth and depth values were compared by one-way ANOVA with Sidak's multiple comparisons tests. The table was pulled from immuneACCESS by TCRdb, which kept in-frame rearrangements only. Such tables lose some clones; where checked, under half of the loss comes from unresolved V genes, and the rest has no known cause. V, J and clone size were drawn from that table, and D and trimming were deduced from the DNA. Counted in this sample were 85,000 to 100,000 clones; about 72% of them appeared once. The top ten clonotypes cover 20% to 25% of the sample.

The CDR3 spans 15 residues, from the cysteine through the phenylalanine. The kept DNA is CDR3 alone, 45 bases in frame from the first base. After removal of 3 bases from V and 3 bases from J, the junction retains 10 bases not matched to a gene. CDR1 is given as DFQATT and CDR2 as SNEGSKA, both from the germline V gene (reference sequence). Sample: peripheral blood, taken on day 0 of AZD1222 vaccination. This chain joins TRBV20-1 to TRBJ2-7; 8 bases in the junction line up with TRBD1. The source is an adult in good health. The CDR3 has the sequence CSASGAGQGIYEQYF. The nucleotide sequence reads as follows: TGCAGTGCTAGTGGGGCCGGACAGGGAATCTACGAGCAGTACTTC.